One sample yielded the 9 T cell receptor beta chains listed below, sequenced in a study of T cell responses to AZD1222 COVID-19 vaccine. Profiling relied on immunoSEQ multiplex PCR, and the TCRdb table lists in-frame clones only, not all of them. This table has approximately 88,000 clones, about 92% appearing once. Material: peripheral blood, obtained on day 0 of AZD1222 vaccination. These receptors all come from an adult in good health.

The chain combines TRBV10-2 with TRBJ1-3; unclear D gene. The V end lost 2 bases, the J end lost 0 bases, and 8 bases lay between the germline ends. Germline CDR1 reads WSHSY; CDR2 reads SAAADI. This CDR3 has 15 residues. CDR3 DNA: TGCGCCAGCAGTGAGAGGATAAGCTCTGGAAACACCATATATTTT. Translation: CASSERISSGNTIYF.

The chain recombines TRBV5-1 with TRBJ1-3, with D hard to call. Trimming shortened V by 1 base and J by 0 bases, and 11 bases separated the two germline ends. CDR3 length equals 16 residues. Germline CDR1 SGHRS, CDR2 YFSETQ. Written as DNA, the CDR3 is TGCGCCAGCAGCTTGCGTACAGCTTACTCTGGAAACACCATATATTTT. Its translation: CASSLRTAYSGNTIYF.

This sequence joins TRBV5-6 and TRBJ1-2, with TRBD1 matching over 7 bases. The CDR3 totals 15 residues. J was trimmed by 4 bases and V by 3 bases; bases with no gene match: 9. Germline CDR1 reads SGHDT; CDR2 reads YYEEEE. The CDR3 sequence: CASSSWDSLFYGYTF. CDR3 DNA sequence: TGTGCCAGCAGCTCGTGGGACAGCCTTTTCTATGGCTACACCTTC. The full variable domain, in which reference TRBV5-6 and TRBJ1-2 provide the parts outside the CDR3, is DAGVTQSPTHLIKTRGQQVTLRCSPKSGHDTVSWYQQALGQGPQFIFQYYEEEERQRGNFPDRFSGHQFPNYSSELNVNALLLGDSALYLCASSSWDSLFYGYTFGSGTRLTVV.

The gene calls are TRBV30 and TRBJ2-1; D is ambiguous. With 0 bases removed from V and 2 bases from J, the gap between germline ends came to 5 bases. Germline lookup yields CDR1 GTSNPN and CDR2 SVGIG (reference sequence). The CDR3 has 13 residues. The CDR3 DNA reads as TGTGCCTGGAGTGTATTCGCCTACAATGAGCAGTTCTTC. Protein product: CAWSVFAYNEQFF.

This chain joins TRBV6-6 and TRBJ2-7, with 7 bases identical to TRBD2. The germline V gene has CDR1 MNHNY and CDR2 SVGAGI (reference sequence). The V segment lost 3 bases and the J segment 3 bases; nucleotides outside the gene matches: 5. CDR3 length: 14 amino acids. This CDR3 reads CASSYAGAGYEQYF. The CDR3 DNA sequence: TGTGCCAGCAGTTATGCGGGAGCGGGCTACGAGCAGTACTTC.

This clone was observed a few times. The J gene is TRBJ2-7, the V gene TRBV4-3; 7 positions agree with TRBD1. CDR1 is LGHNA and CDR2 is YSLEER in the germline V gene. The junction had 8 bases not matched to a gene; V was cut back by 0 bases and J by 9 bases. The CDR3 sequence is 14 residues long. The CDR3: CASSQDTGDKGQYF. CDR3 nucleotide sequence: TGCGCCAGCAGCCAAGACACAGGGGATAAGGGGCAGTACTTC.

The CDR3 spells CASSPGSQETQYF. CDR3 bases: TGTGCCAGCAGCCCAGGGTCCCAAGAGACCCAGTACTTC. This rearrangement joins TRBV7-3 to TRBJ2-5; possible D gene TRBD1, 5 bases. The CDR3 has 13 amino acids. Deletions cut 5 bases from V and 1 base from J, with 8 bases between. The germline gives CDR1 SGHTA, CDR2 FQGTGA.

The gene calls are TRBV9 and TRBJ2-1; D is unresolved. This CDR3 has 14 residues. Trimming left V 3 bases short and J 0 bases short, with 7 bases between. Germline values: CDR1 SGDLS, CDR2 YYNGEE. DNA of the CDR3: TGTGCCAGCAGCGGAACGGTCTCCTACAATGAGCAGTTCTTC. Its translation is CASSGTVSYNEQFF.

The rearrangement joins TRBV7-8 to TRBJ2-3, with D hard to call. The CDR3 spans 16 residues. The germline V and J ends were trimmed by 1 base and 3 bases, with 14 bases remaining between them. Germline loops: CDR1 SGHVS, CDR2 FQNEAQ. Here the CDR3 reads CASSLVPGPKTDTQYF. Here the CDR3 DNA reads TGTGCCAGCAGCTTAGTTCCCGGGCCCAAAACAGATACGCAGTATTTT. The full variable domain, rest sourced from reference TRBV7-8 and TRBJ2-3, is GAGVSQSPRYKVAKRGQDVALRCDPISGHVSLFWYQQALGQGPEFLTYFQNEAQLDKSGLPSDRFFAERPEGSVSTLKIQRTQQEDSAVYLCASSLVPGPKTDTQYFGPGTRLTVL.